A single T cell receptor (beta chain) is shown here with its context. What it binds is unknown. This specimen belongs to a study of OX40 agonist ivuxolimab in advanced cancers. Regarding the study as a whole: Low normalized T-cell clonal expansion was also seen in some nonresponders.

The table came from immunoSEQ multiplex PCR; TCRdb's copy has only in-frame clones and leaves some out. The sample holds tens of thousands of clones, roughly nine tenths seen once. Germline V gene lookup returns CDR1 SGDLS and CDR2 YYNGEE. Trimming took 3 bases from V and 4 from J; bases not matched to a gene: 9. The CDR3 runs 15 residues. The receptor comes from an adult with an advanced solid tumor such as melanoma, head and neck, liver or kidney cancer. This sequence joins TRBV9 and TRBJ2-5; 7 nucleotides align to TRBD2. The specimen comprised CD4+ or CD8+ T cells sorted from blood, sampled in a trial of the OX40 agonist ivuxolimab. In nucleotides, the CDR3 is TGTGCCAGCAGCGGAAGCGGGGCTGAGGGAGAGACCCAGTACTTC. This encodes CASSGSGAEGETQYF.